Listed below are T cell receptor beta chains from one sample, sequenced in a study of early stage breast cancer tumors. The protocol was immunoSEQ multiplex PCR, while the TCRdb copy is restricted to in-frame clones and leaves out a portion. The sample lists almost 55,000 clones, 75% to 95% occurring once. Sequenced input: blood. The receptors were sampled from a person aged 65 to 85 with breast cancer. Each CDR3 is given with its conserved first and last residue. The D gene is left open where the match is weak. Only some rows state a clone size, as once, few, many or a class for expanded clones.

TRBJ1-6 | NA | TRBV19 | TRBD1 | CASSIDTAGGGSPLHF | TGTGCCAGTAGTATAGATACTGCAGGGGGCGGATCACCCCTCCACTTT
TRBJ1-5 | few | TRBV30 | NA | CAWTTWGGGNQPQHF | TGTGCCTGGACCACCTGGGGGGGTGGCAATCAGCCCCAGCATTTT
TRBJ2-7 | NA | TRBV4-1 | TRBD1 | CASSQSLSGTGAIYEQYF | TGCGCCAGCAGCCAAAGCCTTTCCGGGACAGGGGCTATCTACGAGCAGTACTTC
TRBJ2-7 | NA | TRBV7-2 | NA | CASITGFGVGEQYF | TGTGCCAGCATCACAGGGTTTGGGGTCGGCGAGCAGTACTTC
TRBJ1-4 | NA | TRBV5-4 | TRBD1 | CASSPRTGTQEKLFF | TGTGCCAGCAGCCCGCGGACAGGGACGCAAGAAAAACTGTTTTTT
TRBJ2-5 | NA | TRBV19 | TRBD1 | CASSMGQGSGETQYF | TGTGCCAGTAGTATGGGACAGGGGTCTGGGGAGACCCAGTACTTC
TRBJ1-1 | NA | TRBV11-2 | NA | CASSLNRFGSEGRNTEAFF | TGTGCCAGCAGCTTAAATAGGTTTGGTTCGGAGGGCCGGAACACTGAAGCTTTCTTT
TRBJ2-7 | NA | TRBV28 | NA | CASSLPPSSEQYF | TGTGCCAGCAGTTTACCCCCCTCTAGCGAGCAGTACTTC
TRBJ1-1 | few | TRBV6-6 | NA | CASRETANMNTEAFF | TGTGCCAGCAGGGAGACAGCGAATATGAACACTGAAGCTTTCTTT
TRBJ2-7 | NA | TRBV27 | TRBD1 | CASSLLGRGRQYF | TGTGCCAGCAGTTTATTGGGTAGGGGGCGGCAGTACTTC
TRBJ1-4 | NA | TRBV9 | TRBD1 | CASSVGAGGRNEKLFF | TGTGCCAGCAGCGTAGGGGCAGGGGGTCGGAATGAAAAACTGTTTTTT
TRBJ2-1 | NA | TRBV5-1 | NA | CASSLATGQFYNEQFF | TGCGCCAGCAGCTTGGCTACAGGGCAATTCTACAATGAGCAGTTCTTC
TRBJ1-3 | NA | TRBV5-6 | TRBD1 | CASSLWTGWSGNTIYF | TGTGCCAGCAGCTTGTGGACAGGGTGGTCTGGAAACACCATATATTTT
TRBJ2-5 | NA | TRBV9 | NA | CASSVFSGEQETQYF | TGTGCCAGCAGCGTATTTTCGGGGGAACAAGAGACCCAGTACTTC
TRBJ2-1 | once | TRBV30 | NA | CAWGAGRLDNEQFF | TGTGCCTGGGGGGCTGGGCGCCTGGACAATGAGCAGTTCTTC
TRBJ1-3 | NA | TRBV29-1 | NA | CSFGGQSGNTIYF | TGCAGCTTTGGGGGCCAGAGTGGAAACACCATATATTTT
TRBJ2-7 | NA | TRBV7-8 | TRBD1 | CASSWGTGDYEQYF | TGTGCCAGCAGCTGGGGGACAGGGGACTACGAGCAGTACTTC
TRBJ1-1 | NA | TRBV10-1 | NA | CASSDPGQPYTEAFF | TGCGCCAGCAGTGATCCGGGACAACCGTACACTGAAGCTTTCTTT
TRBJ1-2 | NA | TRBV6-5 | NA | CASSYAGGASYGYTF | TGTGCCAGCAGTTACGCGGGGGGGGCAAGCTATGGCTACACCTTC
TRBJ1-6 | NA | TRBV5-1 | NA | CASSETGTYNSPLHF | TGCGCCAGCAGCGAAACAGGAACTTATAATTCACCCCTCCACTTT
TRBJ2-6 | NA | TRBV4-2 | NA | CASSQLPWTYSFSGANVLTF | TGTGCCAGCAGCCAACTCCCCTGGACTTACTCGTTCTCTGGGGCCAACGTCCTGACTTTC
TRBJ2-7 | NA | TRBV19 | NA | CASSIRGTETYEQYF | TGTGCCAGTAGTATAAGGGGAACAGAGACCTACGAGCAGTACTTC
TRBJ2-1 | NA | TRBV29-1 | TRBD1 | CSVEYGQGVSSYNEQFF | TGCAGCGTTGAATATGGACAGGGCGTGAGCTCCTACAATGAGCAGTTCTTC